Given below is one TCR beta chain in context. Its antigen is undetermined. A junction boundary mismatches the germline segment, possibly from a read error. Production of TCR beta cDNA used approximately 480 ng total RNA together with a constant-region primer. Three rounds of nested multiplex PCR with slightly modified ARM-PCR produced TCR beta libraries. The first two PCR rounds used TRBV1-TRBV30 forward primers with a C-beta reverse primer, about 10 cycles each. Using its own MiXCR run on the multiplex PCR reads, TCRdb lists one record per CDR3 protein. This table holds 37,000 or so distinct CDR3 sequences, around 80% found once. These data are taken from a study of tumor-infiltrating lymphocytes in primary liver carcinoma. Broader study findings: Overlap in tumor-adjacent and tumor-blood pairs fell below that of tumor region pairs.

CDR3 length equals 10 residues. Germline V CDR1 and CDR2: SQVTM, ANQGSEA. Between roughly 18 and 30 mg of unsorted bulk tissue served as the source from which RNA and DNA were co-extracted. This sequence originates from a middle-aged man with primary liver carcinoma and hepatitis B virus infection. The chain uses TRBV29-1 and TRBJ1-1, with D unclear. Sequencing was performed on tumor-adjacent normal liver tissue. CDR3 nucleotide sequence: TGCCGCGTACTTGACACTGTAGCCTTCTTT. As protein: CRVLDTVAFF.